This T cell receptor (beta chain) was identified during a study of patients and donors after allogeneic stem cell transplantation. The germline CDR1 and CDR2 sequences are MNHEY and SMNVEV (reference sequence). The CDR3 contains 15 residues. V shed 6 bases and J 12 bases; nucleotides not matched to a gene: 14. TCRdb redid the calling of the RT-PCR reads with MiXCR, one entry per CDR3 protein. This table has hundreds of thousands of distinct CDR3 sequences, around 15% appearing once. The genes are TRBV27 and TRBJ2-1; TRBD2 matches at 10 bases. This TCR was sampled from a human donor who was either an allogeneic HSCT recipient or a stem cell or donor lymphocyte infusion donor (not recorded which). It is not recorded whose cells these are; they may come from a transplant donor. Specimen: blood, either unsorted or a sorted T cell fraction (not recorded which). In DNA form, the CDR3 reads TGTGCCAGCAGCCTTTTTACTAGCGGGATCGGGGGGCAGTTCTTC. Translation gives CASSLFTSGIGGQFF.